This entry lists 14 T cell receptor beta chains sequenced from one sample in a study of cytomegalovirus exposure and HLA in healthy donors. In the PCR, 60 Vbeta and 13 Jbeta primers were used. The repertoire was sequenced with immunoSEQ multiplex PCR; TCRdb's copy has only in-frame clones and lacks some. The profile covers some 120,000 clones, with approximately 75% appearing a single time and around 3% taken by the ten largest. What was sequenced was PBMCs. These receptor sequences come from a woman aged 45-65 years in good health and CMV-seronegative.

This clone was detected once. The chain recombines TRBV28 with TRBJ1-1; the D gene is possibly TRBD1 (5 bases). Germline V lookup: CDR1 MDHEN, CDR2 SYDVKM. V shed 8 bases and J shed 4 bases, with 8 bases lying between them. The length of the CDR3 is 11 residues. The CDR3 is CASLGGTEAFF. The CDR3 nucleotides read TGTGCCAGCCTCGGGGGCACTGAAGCTTTCTTT.

The CDR3 is CASSLEQYNEQFF. The CDR3 nucleotides read TGTGCCAGCAGCTTAGAGCAATACAATGAGCAGTTCTTC. The chain carries TRBV7-7 and TRBJ2-1, with D unclear. CDR1 is SSHAT and CDR2 is FNYEAQ in the germline V gene (reference sequence). This CDR3 spans 13 amino acids. V gave up 1 base and J gave up 4 bases, with 5 bases separating them.

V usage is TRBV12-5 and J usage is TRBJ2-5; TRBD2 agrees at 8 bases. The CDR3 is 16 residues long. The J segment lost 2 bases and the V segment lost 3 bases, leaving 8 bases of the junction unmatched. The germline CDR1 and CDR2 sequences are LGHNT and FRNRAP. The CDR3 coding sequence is TGTGCTAGTGGTTTAGGACTAGCTGGAATACAAGAGACCCAGTACTTC. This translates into CASGLGLAGIQETQYF.

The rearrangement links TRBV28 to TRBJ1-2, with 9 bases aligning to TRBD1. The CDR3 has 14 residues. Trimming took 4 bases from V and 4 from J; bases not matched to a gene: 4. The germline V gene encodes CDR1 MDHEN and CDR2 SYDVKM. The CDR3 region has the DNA TGTGCCAGCAGTTCCGGGACAGGGACCTATGGCTACACCTTC. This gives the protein CASSSGTGTYGYTF.

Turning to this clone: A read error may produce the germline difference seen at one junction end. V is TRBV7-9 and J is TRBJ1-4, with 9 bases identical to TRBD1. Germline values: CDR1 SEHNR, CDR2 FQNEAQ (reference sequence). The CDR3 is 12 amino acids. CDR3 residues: CSSRYRGPELFF. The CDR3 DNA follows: TGTTCCAGCAGATACAGGGGGCCTGAGCTGTTTTTT.

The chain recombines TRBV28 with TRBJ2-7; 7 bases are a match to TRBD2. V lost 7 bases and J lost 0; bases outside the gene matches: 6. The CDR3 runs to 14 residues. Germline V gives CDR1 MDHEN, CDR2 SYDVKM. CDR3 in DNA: TGTGCCAGCAAACAAGCGGGGTACTCCTACGAGCAGTACTTC. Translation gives CASKQAGYSYEQYF.

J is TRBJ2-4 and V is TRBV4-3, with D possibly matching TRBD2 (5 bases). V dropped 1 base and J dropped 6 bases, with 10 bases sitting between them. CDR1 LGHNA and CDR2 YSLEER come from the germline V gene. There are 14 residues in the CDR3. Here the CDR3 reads CASSQAGSPNIQYF. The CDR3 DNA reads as TGCGCCAGCAGCCAAGCGGGATCCCCAAACATTCAGTACTTC.

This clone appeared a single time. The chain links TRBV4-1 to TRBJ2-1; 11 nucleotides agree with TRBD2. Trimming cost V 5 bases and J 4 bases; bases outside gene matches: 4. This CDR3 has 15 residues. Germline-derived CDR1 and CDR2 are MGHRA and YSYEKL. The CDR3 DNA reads TGCGCCAGCAGCGTAGCGGGAGGGCCATACAATGAGCAGTTCTTC. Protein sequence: CASSVAGGPYNEQFF.

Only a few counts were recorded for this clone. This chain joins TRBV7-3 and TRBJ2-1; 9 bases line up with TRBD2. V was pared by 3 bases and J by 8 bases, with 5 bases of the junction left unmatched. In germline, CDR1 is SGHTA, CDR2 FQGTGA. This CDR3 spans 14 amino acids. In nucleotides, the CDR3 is TGTGCCAGCAGCTTTATAGCGGGAGCCCATGAGCAGTTCTTC. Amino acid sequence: CASSFIAGAHEQFF.

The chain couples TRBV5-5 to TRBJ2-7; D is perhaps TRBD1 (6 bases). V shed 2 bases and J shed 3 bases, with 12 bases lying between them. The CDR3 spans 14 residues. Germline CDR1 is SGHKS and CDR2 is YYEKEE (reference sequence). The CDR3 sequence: CASSFRDTNYEQYF. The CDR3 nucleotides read TGTGCCAGCAGCTTCAGGGACACCAACTACGAGCAGTACTTC.

The chain's CDR3 is CASSPGPYNEQFF. The CDR3 DNA sequence: TGTGCCAGCAGCCCAGGGCCCTACAATGAGCAGTTCTTC. The chain couples TRBV28 to TRBJ2-1; D is possibly TRBD1 (5 bases). V was clipped by 6 bases and J by 2 bases, with 8 bases between them. The CDR3 length is 13 residues. Germline assignment: CDR1 MDHEN and CDR2 SYDVKM.

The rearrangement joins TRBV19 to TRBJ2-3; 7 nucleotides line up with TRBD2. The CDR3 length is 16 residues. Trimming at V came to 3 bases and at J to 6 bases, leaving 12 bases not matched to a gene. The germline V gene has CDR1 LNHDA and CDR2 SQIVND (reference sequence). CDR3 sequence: CASSISGLAVGDTQYF. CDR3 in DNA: TGTGCCAGTAGTATCTCCGGCCTAGCGGTGGGGGATACGCAGTATTTT.

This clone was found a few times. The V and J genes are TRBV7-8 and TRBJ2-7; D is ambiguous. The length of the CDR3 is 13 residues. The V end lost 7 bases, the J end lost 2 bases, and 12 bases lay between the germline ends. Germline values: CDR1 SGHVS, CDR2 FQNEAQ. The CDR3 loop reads CASTTPGTYEQYF. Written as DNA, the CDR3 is TGTGCCAGCACCACACCAGGAACCTACGAGCAGTACTTC.

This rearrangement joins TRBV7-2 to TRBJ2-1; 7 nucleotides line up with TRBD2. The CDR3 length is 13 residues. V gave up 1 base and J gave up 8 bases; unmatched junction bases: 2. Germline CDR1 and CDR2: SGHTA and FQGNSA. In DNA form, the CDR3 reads TGTGCCAGCAGCTTAGTGGCGGGAGATGAGCAGTTCTTC. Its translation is CASSLVAGDEQFF.